This TCR beta chain was captured by sequencing in a study of blood T cells in healthy people across ages. Points from the study as a whole: Higher diversity and more naive CD4+ cells were features of long-lived donors, compared to aged donors. The authors considered diversity estimates from one million T cells to be underestimates.

Together with a sample-barcoded 5' primer, a J-beta primer mix was included in a second PCR lasting roughly 6 to 12 cycles. The template-switch adaptor, which had 12 random nucleotides, put a tag on each cDNA molecule. A single record per CDR3 protein comes from TCRdb applying MiXCR to the 5' RACE reads. This sample has about 680,000 distinct CDR3 sequences, with approximately 50% found just once. The CDR3 runs to 13 residues. With 5 bases clipped from V and 7 bases from J, the junction kept 7 bases outside the gene matches. Germline assignment: CDR1 SQVTM and CDR2 ANQGSEA. Each donor gave approximately 9.7 milliliters of peripheral blood. This clonotype was seen at least ten times. Its cognate antigen is unknown.

The sequenced material came from blood. V and J are TRBV29-1 and TRBJ2-1; 8 nucleotides agree with TRBD2. This sequence was found in a woman aged 60-70 years in good health. CDR3 nucleotides: TGCAGCGTTCGAAGCGGGAGTATGAATGAGCAGTTCTTC. Protein: CSVRSGSMNEQFF.